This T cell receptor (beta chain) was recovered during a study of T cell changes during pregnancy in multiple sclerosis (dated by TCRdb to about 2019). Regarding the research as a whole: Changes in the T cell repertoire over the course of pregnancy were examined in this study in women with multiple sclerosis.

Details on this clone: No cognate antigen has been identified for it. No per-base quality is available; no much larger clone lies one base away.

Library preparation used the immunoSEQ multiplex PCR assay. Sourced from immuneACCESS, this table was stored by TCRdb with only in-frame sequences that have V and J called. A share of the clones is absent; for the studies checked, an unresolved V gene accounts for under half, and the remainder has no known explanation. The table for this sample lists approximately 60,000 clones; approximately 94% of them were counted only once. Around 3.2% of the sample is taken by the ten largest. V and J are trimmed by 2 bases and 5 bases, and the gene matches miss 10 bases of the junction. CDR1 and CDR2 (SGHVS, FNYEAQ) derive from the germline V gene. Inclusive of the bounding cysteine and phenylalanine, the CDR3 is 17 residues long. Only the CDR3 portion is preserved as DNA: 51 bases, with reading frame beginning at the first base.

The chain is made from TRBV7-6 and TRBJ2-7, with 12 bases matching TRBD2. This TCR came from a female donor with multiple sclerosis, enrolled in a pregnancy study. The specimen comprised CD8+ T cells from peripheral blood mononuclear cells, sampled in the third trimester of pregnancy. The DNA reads TGTGCCAGCAGCTTATACCCTAGCGGGAGGGCGAGAAACGAGCAGTACTTC. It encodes CASSLYPSGRARNEQYF.